This entry lists 19 T cell receptor beta chains sequenced from one sample in a study of T cells in narcolepsy. The repertoire was sequenced with immunoSEQ multiplex PCR; TCRdb's copy has only in-frame clones and lacks some. The sample lists under 40,000 clones, roughly 77% occurring once. Material for sequencing was CD45RA- memory CD4+ T cells from PBMCs. The receptors were sampled from a human donor with narcolepsy.

This clone occurred once. The chain recombines TRBV7-2 with TRBJ2-1; D might be TRBD1 or TRBD2, each matching 5 bases. This CDR3 has 15 residues. Germline CDR1 is SGHTA and CDR2 is FQGNSA. The V and J ends lost 1 base and 10 bases respectively, with 17 bases between them. The CDR3 region has the DNA TGTGCCAGCAGCTTAGAACTATCGGGATGGGACGAGCAGTTCTTC. Amino acid sequence: CASSLELSGWDEQFF.

Only a few counts were recorded for this clone. The chain joins TRBV7-8 to TRBJ2-7; a weak D match, TRBD2 (6 bases). The ends were cut back, 1 base at V and 3 bases at J, with 10 bases in the middle. The CDR3 has 14 residues. Germline V gene lookup returns CDR1 SGHVS and CDR2 FQNEAQ. The CDR3 nucleotides read TGTGCCAGCAGCTTAGTAGGAGGGGTCTACGAGCAGTACTTC. It translates to CASSLVGGVYEQYF.

This clone is classed as medium-sized. This sequence joins TRBV7-9 and TRBJ2-7, with 10 bases that match TRBD2. V gave up 5 bases and J gave up 7 bases; unmatched junction bases: 5. Germline V gene data show CDR1 as SEHNR and CDR2 as FQNEAQ (reference sequence). The CDR3 totals 13 residues. The CDR3: CASSHSGRDEQYF. The CDR3 coding sequence is TGTGCCAGCAGCCACAGCGGGAGGGATGAGCAGTACTTC.

The V gene is TRBV29-1, the J gene TRBJ2-7, with 7 bases aligning to TRBD2. The CDR3 spans 15 residues. Germline CDR1 and CDR2: SQVTM and ANQGSEA. The trim removed 0 bases at V and 1 base at J, leaving 6 bases unmatched. The CDR3 protein is CSVEEVLAQSYEQYF. In nucleotides, the CDR3 is TGCAGCGTTGAAGAGGTACTAGCGCAGTCCTACGAGCAGTACTTC.

V usage is TRBV7-2 and J usage is TRBJ1-2; tentative D call: TRBD1 (6 bases). The CDR3 length is 14 residues. V was trimmed by 4 bases and J by 4 bases, leaving 13 bases between them. Germline V CDR1 and CDR2: SGHTA, FQGNSA. The CDR3 loop reads CASSSHQGFYGYTF. The CDR3 DNA reads as TGTGCCAGCAGCTCCCATCAGGGGTTCTATGGCTACACCTTC.

The chain is built from TRBV11-2 and TRBJ2-7, with 9 bases lining up with TRBD2. Germline assignment: CDR1 SGHAT and CDR2 FQNNGV. The ends lost 4 bases at V and 3 bases at J; junction bases unmatched: 10. The CDR3 is 16 residues long. The CDR3: CASSSRSGRAYYEQYF. CDR3 sequence (DNA): TGTGCCAGCAGCTCACGTAGCGGGAGAGCCTACTACGAGCAGTACTTC.

The J gene is TRBJ1-4, the V gene TRBV6-1; D unclear. V shed 4 bases and J shed 3 bases, with 12 bases lying between them. Germline V gene lookup returns CDR1 MNHNS and CDR2 SASEGT. This CDR3 comprises 15 residues. CDR3 sequence: CASSGGRGANEKLFF. The CDR3 DNA follows: TGTGCCAGCAGTGGCGGACGGGGAGCTAATGAAAAACTGTTTTTT.

The chain couples TRBV11-1 to TRBJ2-1, with D perhaps given as TRBD1 or TRBD2 (6 bases each). The CDR3 runs to 14 residues. The germline CDR1 and CDR2 sequences are SGHAT and FQDESV (reference sequence). V lost 5 bases and J lost 7, with 15 bases in between. CDR3 region: CASSTHRDSNEQFF. Written as DNA, the CDR3 is TGTGCCAGCAGCACCCACAGGGACTCGAATGAGCAGTTCTTC.

The chain recombines TRBV5-1 with TRBJ1-1, with D hard to call. Germline lookup yields CDR1 SGHRS and CDR2 YFSETQ. Trimming pared 1 base from V and 11 bases from J, leaving 21 bases between. The CDR3 contains 15 residues. CDR3 loop: CASSLFIGEGIEAFF. Here the CDR3 DNA reads TGCGCCAGCAGCTTGTTCATTGGTGAGGGTATCGAGGCTTTCTTT. Combining the CDR3 with reference TRBV5-1 and TRBJ1-1 gives the whole variable domain KAGVTQTPRYLIKTRGQQVTLSCSPISGHRSVSWYQQTPGQGLQFLFEYFSETQRNKGNFPGRFSGRQFSNSRSEMNVSTLELGDSALYLCASSLFIGEGIEAFFGQGTRLTVV.

This sequence joins TRBV4-3 and TRBJ2-3; TRBD2 matches 15 bases. Trimming at V came to 3 bases and at J to 5 bases, leaving 6 bases not matched to a gene. Looked up from germline, CDR1 is LGHNA and CDR2 is YSLEER. The CDR3 consists of 17 residues. The CDR3 sequence is CASSQGGLAGGVDTQYF. The CDR3 bases are TGCGCCAGCAGCCAGGGAGGACTAGCGGGAGGGGTAGATACGCAGTATTTT.

The chain carries TRBV2 and TRBJ1-1, with a possible D match to TRBD1 (5 bases). The CDR3 consists of 14 residues. Germline V gene lookup returns CDR1 SNHLY and CDR2 FYNNEI. Trimming pared 5 bases from V and 2 bases from J, leaving 12 bases between. CDR3: CASSLQGFNTEAFF. The DNA of the CDR3 is TGTGCCAGCAGTCTCCAGGGTTTTAACACTGAAGCTTTCTTT.

This clone has only a few counts. The junction departs from germline at one end; a sequencing error may be responsible. J is TRBJ1-1 and V is TRBV6-5, with unresolved D. From germline, CDR1 is MNHEY and CDR2 SVGAGI. The CDR3 is 13 residues long. The CDR3 loop reads CASSYSGLSDAFF. The CDR3 region has the DNA TGTGCCAGCAGTTACTCCGGACTCTCTGACGCTTTCTTT.

The rearrangement joins TRBV25-1 to TRBJ1-4; D remains ambiguous. V was cut by 3 bases and J by 10 bases, with 15 bases left in between. The CDR3 is 14 residues long. The germline V gene has CDR1 MGHDK and CDR2 SYGVNS. CDR3 DNA: TGTGCCAGCAGTGAGGTAGGGCATGTTACAAAACTGTTTTTT. The encoded protein is CASSEVGHVTKLFF.

This clone was seen just once. The J gene is TRBJ1-2, the V gene TRBV7-3; D is undetermined. The CDR3 extends over 13 amino acids. Germline assignment: CDR1 SGHTA and CDR2 FQGTGA. Trimming removed 0 bases from V and 5 bases from J, with 7 bases in between. CDR3 nucleotides: TGTGCCAGCAGCTTAACGGGAGAATATGGCTACACCTTC. It specifies CASSLTGEYGYTF. The full variable domain, completed using reference TRBV7-3 and TRBJ1-2, is GAGVSQTPSNKVTEKGKYVELRCDPISGHTALYWYRQSLGQGPEFLIYFQGTGAADDSGLPNDRFFAVRPEGSVSTLKIQRTERGDSAVYLCASSLTGEYGYTFGSGTRLTVV.

This rearrangement joins TRBV15 to TRBJ1-4; D is uncertain. The CDR3 totals 15 residues. Germline loops: CDR1 LNHNV, CDR2 YYDKDF (reference sequence). V dropped 5 bases and J dropped 8 bases, with 18 bases sitting between them. Here the CDR3 reads CATSGGGERREKLFF. For the CDR3, the DNA is TGTGCCACCAGCGGTGGTGGAGAAAGGCGAGAAAAACTGTTTTTT.

The chain links TRBV19 to TRBJ1-3; possible D gene TRBD1, 6 bases. In germline, CDR1 is LNHDA, CDR2 SQIVND (reference sequence). CDR3 length: 18 amino acids. V lost 5 bases, J lost 0 bases, and 20 bases lay in between. The CDR3 region is CASSFHRNDRSSGNTIYF. The CDR3 DNA is TGTGCCAGTAGTTTTCACCGAAACGACAGGAGCTCTGGAAACACCATATATTTT.

This clone appeared a few times. This sequence joins TRBV28 and TRBJ2-7, with a possible D match to TRBD1 (6 bases). The germline V and J ends were trimmed by 5 bases and 6 bases, with 14 bases remaining between them. This CDR3 has 13 residues. Looked up from germline, CDR1 is MDHEN and CDR2 is SYDVKM. In nucleotides, the CDR3 is TGTGCCAGCAGTCCATCGGCAGGGGTCGAGCAGTACTTC. This gives the protein CASSPSAGVEQYF.

This sequence joins TRBV7-3 and TRBJ1-1, with D unresolved. Trimming cost V 5 bases and J 1 base, with 8 bases left between them. Germline CDR1 is SGHTA and CDR2 is FQGTGA. The CDR3 sequence is 13 residues long. The CDR3 nucleotides are TGTGCCAGCAGCCGACAAGGGAACACTGAAGCTTTCTTT. This translates into CASSRQGNTEAFF.

J is TRBJ2-5 and V is TRBV5-5; D might be TRBD1 (7 bases). Trimming cost V 6 bases and J 3 bases, with 15 bases left between them. This CDR3 has 14 amino acids. CDR1 and CDR2 from the germline V gene are SGHKS and YYEKEE (reference sequence). The CDR3 bases are TGTGCCAGCATCTGGGGGGACAGAGAAGAGACCCAGTACTTC. Translation gives CASIWGDREETQYF.